The 25 T cell receptor beta chains presented below share a single source sample, sequenced in a study of regulatory T cells in long-lasting Graves disease (dated by TCRdb to about 2021). The library was produced with multiplex PCR. Sequencing took place on an Illumina HiSeq 4000. To build TCR beta libraries, CDR3 regions were amplified by Arm-PCR using iRepertoire HTBI primers. TCRdb reprocessing: public reads trimmed at Q25 with fastp, clones called with MiXCR, in-frame beta chains kept. Here each entry gathers all rows of one CDR3 protein and keeps the most common genes and DNA. The sample contains about 470,000 distinct CDR3 sequences, about 15% of them found a single time. Together, the top ten hold roughly 17% of the sample. What this sample's time point label stands for: newly diagnosed GD, antithyroid drugs for less than 3 months. For both TCR sequencing and RNA sequencing, RNA was extracted from PBMCs in TRIzol.

This same sample was also part of a study on T cells in Graves' hyperthyroidism and ophthalmopathy.

Sequenced material: peripheral blood mononuclear cells (PBMCs), taken at new diagnosis, from a patient treated with antithyroid drugs. The receptor set was obtained from a woman between 25 and 40 years old with Graves disease. Donor details come from another sample of the same person, matched by shared clones.

The table lists this clonotype with many counts. This rearrangement joins TRBV3-1 to TRBJ2-1; 11 positions agree with TRBD2. The CDR3 runs 16 residues. After removal of 3 bases from V and 7 bases from J, the junction contained 8 bases not matched to a gene. Per the germline V gene, CDR1 is LGHDT and CDR2 is YNNKEL (reference sequence). CDR3: CASSQQGLAVKNEQFF. CDR3 sequence (DNA): TGTGCCAGCAGCCAGCAGGGACTAGCGGTAAAGAATGAGCAGTTCTTC.

This clonotype was seen many times. The V and J genes are TRBV12-3 or TRBV12-4 and TRBJ2-1, with 8 bases matching TRBD2. The CDR3 has 20 residues. V shed 6 bases, J shed 0 bases, and the junction held 19 bases outside the gene matches. CDR3 amino acids: CASREPGLGSGILSYNEQFF. CDR3 DNA sequence: TGTGCCAGCAGAGAGCCGGGACTAGGATCGGGGATACTCTCCTACAATGAGCAGTTCTTC.

Many counts were recorded for this clonotype. The chain joins TRBV24-1 to TRBJ2-5; the match to TRBD1 covers 7 bases. The CDR3 has 16 residues. V lost 1 base, J lost 2 bases, and 6 bases stayed unmatched. Germline V CDR1 and CDR2: KGHDR, SFDVKD. CDR3 sequence: CATSDFGQELQETQYF. Written as DNA, the CDR3 is TGTGCCACCAGTGATTTTGGACAGGAGCTTCAAGAGACCCAGTACTTC.

This clonotype was seen a few times. This rearrangement joins TRBV19 to TRBJ2-2; possible D gene TRBD2, 8 bases. The CDR3 runs 15 residues. V was trimmed by 7 bases and J by 2 bases, leaving 14 bases between them. CDR1 is LNHDA, CDR2 SQIVND, per germline (reference sequence). CDR3 in DNA: TGTGCCAGTACGGGAGGGGACAGCAACACCGGGGAGCTGTTTTTT. Its translation is CASTGGDSNTGELFF.

The chain carries TRBV29-1 and TRBJ2-5; 9 positions match TRBD2. Germline-derived CDR1 and CDR2 are SQVTM and ANQGSEA. Unmatched junction bases numbered 15, after V lost 3 bases and J lost 1 base. The CDR3 spans 18 residues. The CDR3 bases are TGCAGCGTTGATGCCTCTGGCGCGGGAGGGGCCCCCCAAGAGACCCAGTACTTC. It is translated as CSVDASGAGGAPQETQYF.

This clonotype showed up many times. The chain carries TRBV7-2 and TRBJ1-1, with 9 bases identical to TRBD1. V was pared by 1 base and J by 3 bases, with 6 bases of the junction left unmatched. This CDR3 is built from 16 residues. Germline CDR1 is SGHTA and CDR2 is FQGNSA. CDR3 region: CASSLDRGRGDTEAFF. For the CDR3, the DNA is TGTGCCAGCAGCTTAGACAGGGGGCGCGGGGACACTGAAGCTTTCTTT.

The chain couples TRBV29-1 to TRBJ2-2, with no clear D. V lost 2 bases to trimming and J lost 5 bases, with 9 bases between them. In germline, CDR1 is SQVTM, CDR2 ANQGSEA. This CDR3 is built from 13 residues. The CDR3 protein is CSVELLLTGELFF. The CDR3 DNA follows: TGCAGCGTTGAACTGCTCCTGACCGGGGAGCTGTTTTTT.

The J gene is TRBJ1-5, the V gene TRBV19, with a weak D call TRBD1 (5 bases). Trimming left V 2 bases short and J 7 bases short, with 12 bases between. This CDR3 has 14 amino acids. Germline V gives CDR1 LNHDA, CDR2 SQIVND (reference sequence). Written as DNA, the CDR3 is TGTGCCAGTAGTATATCCCAGGGAAGACAGCCCCAGCATTTT. Its protein is CASSISQGRQPQHF. Together with reference TRBV19 and TRBJ1-5, the CDR3 gives the full variable domain: DGGITQSPKYLFRKEGQNVTLSCEQNLNHDAMYWYRQDPGQGLRLIYYSQIVNDFQKGDIAEGYSVSREKKESFPLTVTSAQKNPTAFYLCASSISQGRQPQHFGDGTRLSIL.

The J gene is TRBJ2-7, the V gene TRBV7-9; no firm D call. Per germline, CDR1 SEHNR and CDR2 FQNEAQ (reference sequence). The ends were cut back, 5 bases at V and 3 bases at J, with 14 bases in the middle. The CDR3 is made up of 14 amino acids. CDR3 sequence (DNA): TGTGCCAGCAGCCTTAGTGTACAGAACTACGAGCAGTACTTC. Its translation is CASSLSVQNYEQYF.

Points on this clonotype: A much bigger clone sits one base away, suggesting this may be a read error. V usage is TRBV6-1 and J usage is TRBJ2-1; perhaps TRBD1 as D (6 bases). The CDR3 has 16 residues. Germline values: CDR1 MNHNS, CDR2 SASEGT. The CDR3 bases are TGTGCCAGCAGTCCGGCCGCAGGGGTTGGTGAGAATGAGCAGCTCTTC. Its translation is CASSPAAGVGENEQLF.

This clonotype was seen only a few times. The germline gene is not matched at one end of the junction; a read error may be the cause. V and J are TRBV2 and TRBJ2-3; D is perhaps TRBD1 (6 bases). This CDR3 contains 23 residues. Germline assignment: CDR1 SNHLY and CDR2 FYNNEI. The CDR3 nucleotides read TGTGTCAGCGGCTCCGAGACCGGGACATCGGAGCCTAGGGGCGGCTGGGCCACAGATACGCAGTATTTT. Protein: CVSGSETGTSEPRGGWATDTQYF.

This clonotype was detected a few times. The J gene is TRBJ1-4, the V gene TRBV6-1; a weak D match, TRBD1 (5 bases). Trimming stripped 7 bases from V and 10 bases from J, with 16 bases between. This CDR3 has 13 residues. Germline assignment: CDR1 MNHNS and CDR2 SASEGT. CDR3 protein: CASIGATGGKLFF. CDR3 DNA: TGTGCCAGCATAGGGGCTACGGGCGGAAAACTGTTTTTT.

This clonotype was found a few times. The chain joins TRBV25-1 to TRBJ2-1; no clear D gene. The CDR3 contains 14 residues. In germline, CDR1 is MGHDK, CDR2 SYGVNS. V was shortened by 4 bases and J by 2 bases, with 9 bases between the two germline ends. CDR3 bases: TGTGCCAGCAGTGTTCGTATTCCCTACAATGAGCAGTTCTTC. This sequence encodes CASSVRIPYNEQFF.

This clonotype was detected only a few times. J is TRBJ2-2 and V is TRBV30; D possibly matches TRBD1 or TRBD2 (5 bases each). Germline V gives CDR1 GTSNPN, CDR2 SVGIG (reference sequence). The CDR3 is 12 amino acids. V lost 5 bases and J lost 4, with 8 bases in between. CDR3 in amino acids: CAWQGVTGELFF. CDR3 bases: TGTGCCTGGCAGGGAGTCACCGGGGAGCTGTTTTTT.

This chain joins TRBV5-1 and TRBJ2-6; D might be TRBD1 (5 bases). Germline CDR1 and CDR2: SGHRS and YFSETQ. V lost 4 bases, J lost 3 bases, and 26 bases lay in between. CDR3 size: 20 residues. The CDR3 nucleotides read TGCGCCAGCAGCGCCCCTCCTTTGAGTACAGGTGTGTATGGGGCCAACGTCCTGACTTTC. This gives the protein CASSAPPLSTGVYGANVLTF.

This clonotype has a single count. J is TRBJ2-1 and V is TRBV5-4; 13 nucleotides line up with TRBD2. Germline CDR1 is SGHNT and CDR2 is YYREEE (reference sequence). V gave up 7 bases and J gave up 5 bases; unmatched junction bases: 6. The CDR3 runs 15 residues. In DNA, the CDR3 is TGTGCCAGCGGGGCCGGGACTAGCGGGAACAATGAGCAGTTCTTC. Protein product: CASGAGTSGNNEQFF.

The rearrangement uses TRBV5-8 and TRBJ1-2; D gene unclear. Trimming cost V 0 bases and J 2 bases, with 8 bases left between them. This CDR3 comprises 14 residues. The V gene's germline CDR1 is SGHTS and CDR2 YDEGEE. The CDR3 here is CASSLVRRNYGYTF. CDR3 bases: TGTGCCAGCAGCTTGGTCCGAAGGAACTATGGCTACACCTTC.

This clonotype was counted at least ten times. The chain is built from TRBV12-3 or TRBV12-4 and TRBJ1-1; D ambiguous. Deletions cut 3 bases from V and 1 base from J, with 6 bases between. The CDR3 totals 13 residues. In DNA, the CDR3 is TGTGCCAGCAGTTTCCCAGGGAACACTGAAGCTTTCTTT. Amino acid sequence: CASSFPGNTEAFF.

At least ten counts were recorded for this clonotype. The rearrangement links TRBV6-4 to TRBJ2-3, with TRBD1 as a possible D gene (5 bases). The CDR3 has 14 residues. Germline V gene lookup returns CDR1 MRHNA and CDR2 SNTAGT. The ends were cut back, 0 bases at V and 6 bases at J, with 10 bases in the middle. The CDR3 DNA reads TGTGCCAGCAGTGACTCGACAGATTCGGATACGCAGTATTTT. Translating gives CASSDSTDSDTQYF.

This clonotype was found a few times. The genes are TRBV28 and TRBJ2-5; 8 bases align to TRBD2. The CDR3 contains 15 residues. Germline CDR1 MDHEN, CDR2 SYDVKM. With 5 bases clipped from V and 5 bases from J, the junction kept 10 bases outside the gene matches. The CDR3 here is CASSTPGTGGETQYF. The CDR3 nucleotides are TGTGCCAGCAGTACCCCCGGGACGGGAGGGGAGACCCAGTACTTC. The entire variable domain, with the rest obtained from reference TRBV28 and TRBJ2-5, is as follows: DVKVTQSSRYLVKRTGEKVFLECVQDMDHENMFWYRQDPGLGLRLIYFSYDVKMKEKGDIPEGYSVSREKKERFSLILESASTNQTSMYLCASSTPGTGGETQYFGPGTRLLVL.

In this sample, this clonotype turned up many times. The CDR3 region is CASSPLGTNRDNEQFF. CDR3 bases: TGTGCCAGCAGTCCCTTAGGGACAAACAGGGACAATGAGCAGTTCTTC. The rearrangement joins TRBV28 to TRBJ2-1; the D gene is possibly TRBD1 (6 bases). The CDR3 is made up of 16 amino acids. Trimming took off 5 bases at V and 5 bases at J, with 19 bases between the two ends. Germline V gene sequence: CDR1 MDHEN, CDR2 SYDVKM.

In its sample, this clonotype was seen a few times. The rearrangement uses TRBV13 and TRBJ2-7, with D hard to call. This CDR3 region has 14 residues. Germline-derived CDR1 and CDR2 are PRHDT and FYEKMQ (reference sequence). The V and J ends lost 5 bases and 6 bases respectively, with 17 bases between them. The CDR3: CASSPSLGPSEQYF. The CDR3 nucleotides are TGTGCCAGCAGCCCATCCCTCGGTCCATCCGAGCAGTACTTC.

This clonotype has at least ten counts. V and J are TRBV7-9 and TRBJ1-5; perhaps TRBD1 as D (6 bases). The CDR3 spans 14 residues. Germline CDR1 is SEHNR and CDR2 is FQNEAQ (reference sequence). Between the trimmed V and J ends, which lost 4 bases and 2 bases, there was a span of 9 bases. The CDR3 DNA is TGTGCCAGCAGCTCGGACAGCGGCAATCAGCCCCAGCATTTT. It is translated as CASSSDSGNQPQHF.

This clonotype showed up just a few times. V usage is TRBV6-1 and J usage is TRBJ2-3; D is uncertain. From germline, CDR1 is MNHNS and CDR2 SASEGT. This CDR3 contains 14 residues. The germline V and J ends were trimmed by 2 bases and 0 bases, with 6 bases remaining between them. CDR3 sequence (DNA): TGTGCCAGCAGTGAATTGGGAAGCACAGATACGCAGTATTTT. It translates to CASSELGSTDTQYF.

This clonotype was counted at least ten times. The chain links TRBV20-1 to TRBJ2-1; 8 bases are a match to TRBD2. This CDR3 has 16 residues. V lost 3 bases to trimming and J lost 7 bases; unmatched junction nucleotides: 14. CDR1 and CDR2 from the germline V gene are DFQATT and SNEGSKA (reference sequence). The DNA of the CDR3 is TGCAGTGCTAGGGACGACGGGACTAGTCTGGGGAATGAGCAGTTCTTC. It translates to CSARDDGTSLGNEQFF.